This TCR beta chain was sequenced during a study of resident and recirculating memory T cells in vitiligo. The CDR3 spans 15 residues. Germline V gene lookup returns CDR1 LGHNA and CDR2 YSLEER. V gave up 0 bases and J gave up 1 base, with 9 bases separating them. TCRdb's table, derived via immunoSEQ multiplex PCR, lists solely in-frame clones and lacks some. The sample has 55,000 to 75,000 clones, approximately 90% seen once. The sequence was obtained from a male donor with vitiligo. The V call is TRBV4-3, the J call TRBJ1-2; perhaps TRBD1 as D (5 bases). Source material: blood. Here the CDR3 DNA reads TGCGCCAGCAGCCAAGATGGTGACAGTAACTATGGCTACACCTTC. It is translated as CASSQDGDSNYGYTF.